This TCR beta chain originates from a study of blood T cell repertoires in COVID-19. Repertoires were generated with immunoSEQ multiplex PCR, while TCRdb's copy carries only in-frame clones and drops some. The table lists a few hundred thousand clones, less than 90% of them singletons. Trimming stripped 3 bases from V and 4 bases from J, with 9 bases between. This CDR3 has 12 residues. Germline V lookup: CDR1 SQVTM, CDR2 ANQGSEA. This sequence originates from a woman aged 80 or over with active or convalescent COVID-19. The V and J genes are TRBV29-1 and TRBJ1-2; D not resolved. Sequencing input: peripheral blood. CDR3 sequence: CSVDSLIYGYTF. CDR3 in DNA: TGCAGCGTTGATAGCCTGATCTATGGCTACACCTTC. The full variable domain, completed using reference TRBV29-1 and TRBJ1-2, is SAVISQKPSRDICQRGTSLTIQCQVDSQVTMMFWYRQQPGQSLTLIATANQGSEATYESGFVIDKFPISRPNLTFSTLTVSNMSPEDSSIYLCSVDSLIYGYTFGSGTRLTVV.